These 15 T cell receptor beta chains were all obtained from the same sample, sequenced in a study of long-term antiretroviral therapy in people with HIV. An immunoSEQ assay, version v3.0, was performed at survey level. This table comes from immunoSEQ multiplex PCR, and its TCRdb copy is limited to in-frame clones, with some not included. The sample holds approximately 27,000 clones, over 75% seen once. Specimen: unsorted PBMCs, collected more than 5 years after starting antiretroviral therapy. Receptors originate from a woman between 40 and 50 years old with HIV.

CDR3 amino acids: CASSIGAGTEKLFF. CDR3 coding DNA: TGTGCCAGTAGTATAGGGGCGGGTACGGAAAAACTGTTTTTT. V gene TRBV19 combines with J gene TRBJ1-4; D gene unclear. The V end was cut by 1 base, the J end by 8 bases, with 11 bases between. Germline V CDR1 and CDR2: LNHDA, SQIVND (reference sequence). The CDR3 has 14 amino acids.

The CDR3: CASSLGFKETQYF. CDR3 nucleotide sequence: TGTGCCAGCAGCTTGGGCTTCAAGGAGACCCAGTACTTC. This chain joins TRBV11-2 and TRBJ2-5; no firm D call. This CDR3 comprises 13 residues. The germline CDR1 and CDR2 sequences are SGHAT and FQNNGV. Trimming stripped 3 bases from V and 5 bases from J, with 10 bases between.

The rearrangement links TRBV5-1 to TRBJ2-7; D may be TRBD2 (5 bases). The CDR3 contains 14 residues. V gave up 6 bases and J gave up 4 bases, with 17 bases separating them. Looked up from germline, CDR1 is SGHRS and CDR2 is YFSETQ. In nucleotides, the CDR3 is TGCGCCAGCAAGGTATCGGCCGGGATATACGAGCAGTACTTC. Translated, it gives CASKVSAGIYEQYF. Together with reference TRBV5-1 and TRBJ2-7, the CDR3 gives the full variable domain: KAGVTQTPRYLIKTRGQQVTLSCSPISGHRSVSWYQQTPGQGLQFLFEYFSETQRNKGNFPGRFSGRQFSNSRSEMNVSTLELGDSALYLCASKVSAGIYEQYFGPGTRLTVT.

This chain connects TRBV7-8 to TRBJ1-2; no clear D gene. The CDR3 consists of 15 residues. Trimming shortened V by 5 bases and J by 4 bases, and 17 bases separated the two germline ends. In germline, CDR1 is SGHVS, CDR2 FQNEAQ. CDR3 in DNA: TGTGCCAGCAGCCCACCCGGGCTCGCGGGCTATGGCTACACCTTC. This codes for CASSPPGLAGYGYTF.

In nucleotides, the CDR3 is TGCGCCAGCAGCCAAGACGAGGGGTTTTACAATGAGCAGTTCTTC. It specifies CASSQDEGFYNEQFF. This chain uses TRBV4-3 with TRBJ2-1; D possibly matches TRBD1 or TRBD2 (5 bases each). The germline V gene encodes CDR1 LGHNA and CDR2 YSLEER. Trimming removed 0 bases at V and 4 bases at J, with 10 bases between. This CDR3 is built from 15 residues.

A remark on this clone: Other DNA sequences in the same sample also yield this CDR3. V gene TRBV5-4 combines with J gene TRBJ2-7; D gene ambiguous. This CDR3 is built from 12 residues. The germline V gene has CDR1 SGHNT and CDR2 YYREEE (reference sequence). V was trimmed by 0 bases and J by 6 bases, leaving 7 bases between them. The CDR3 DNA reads TGTGCCAGCAGCTTGGTGGGCGGCGAGCAGTACTTC. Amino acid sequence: CASSLVGGEQYF. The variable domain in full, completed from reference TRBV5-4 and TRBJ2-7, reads ETGVTQSPTHLIKTRGQQVTLRCSSQSGHNTVSWYQQALGQGPQFIFQYYREEENGRGNFPPRFSGLQFPNYSSELNVNALELDDSALYLCASSLVGGEQYFGPGTRLTVT.

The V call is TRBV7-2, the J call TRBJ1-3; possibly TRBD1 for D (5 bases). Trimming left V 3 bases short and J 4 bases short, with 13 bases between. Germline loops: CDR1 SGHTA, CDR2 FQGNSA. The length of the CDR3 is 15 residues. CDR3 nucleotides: TGTGCCAGCAGCTTTTGGGACCTCACAGGAAACACCATATATTTT. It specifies CASSFWDLTGNTIYF.

CDR3 loop: CASSILVNVWQFF. The DNA for the CDR3 is TGTGCCAGTAGTATCCTAGTAAACGTGTGGCAGTTCTTC. This chain joins TRBV19 and TRBJ2-1; D uncertain. The CDR3 is 13 residues long. CDR1 and CDR2 (germline): LNHDA, SQIVND (reference sequence). V was pared by 3 bases and J by 12 bases, with 15 bases between. Full variable domain (missing parts from reference TRBV19 and TRBJ2-1): DGGITQSPKYLFRKEGQNVTLSCEQNLNHDAMYWYRQDPGQGLRLIYYSQIVNDFQKGDIAEGYSVSREKKESFPLTVTSAQKNPTAFYLCASSILVNVWQFFGPGTRLTVL.

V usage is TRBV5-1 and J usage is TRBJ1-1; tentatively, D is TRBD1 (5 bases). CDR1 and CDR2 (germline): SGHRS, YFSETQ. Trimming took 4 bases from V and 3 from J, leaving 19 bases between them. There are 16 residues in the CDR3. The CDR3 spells CASSPGGVRGYTEAFF. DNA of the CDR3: TGCGCCAGCAGCCCTGGAGGCGTGAGGGGTTACACTGAAGCTTTCTTT.

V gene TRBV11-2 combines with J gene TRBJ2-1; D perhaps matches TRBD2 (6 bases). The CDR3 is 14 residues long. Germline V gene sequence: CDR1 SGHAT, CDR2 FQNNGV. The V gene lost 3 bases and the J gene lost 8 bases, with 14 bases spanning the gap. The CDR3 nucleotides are TGTGCCAGCAGCTTGGAGGGTATAAGCCATGAGCAGTTCTTC. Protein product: CASSLEGISHEQFF.

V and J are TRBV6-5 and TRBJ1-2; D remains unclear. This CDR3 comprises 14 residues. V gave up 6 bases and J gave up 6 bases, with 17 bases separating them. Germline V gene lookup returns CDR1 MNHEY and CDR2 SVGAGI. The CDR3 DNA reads TGTGCCAGCAGGGGGATGGGGAGAAGTAATGGCTACACCTTC. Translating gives CASRGMGRSNGYTF.

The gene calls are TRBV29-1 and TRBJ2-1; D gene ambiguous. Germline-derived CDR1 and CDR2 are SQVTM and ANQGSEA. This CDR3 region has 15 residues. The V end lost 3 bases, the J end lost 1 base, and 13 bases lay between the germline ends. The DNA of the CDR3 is TGCAGCGTTGACCTAATTAGCAGATCCTACAATGAGCAGTTCTTC. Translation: CSVDLISRSYNEQFF.

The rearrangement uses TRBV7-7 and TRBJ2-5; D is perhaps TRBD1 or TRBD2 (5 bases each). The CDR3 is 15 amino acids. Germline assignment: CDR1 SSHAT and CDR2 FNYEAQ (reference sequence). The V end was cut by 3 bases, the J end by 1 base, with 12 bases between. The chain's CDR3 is CASSFGQGPQETQYF. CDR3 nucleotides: TGTGCCAGCAGCTTCGGTCAGGGACCCCAAGAGACCCAGTACTTC.

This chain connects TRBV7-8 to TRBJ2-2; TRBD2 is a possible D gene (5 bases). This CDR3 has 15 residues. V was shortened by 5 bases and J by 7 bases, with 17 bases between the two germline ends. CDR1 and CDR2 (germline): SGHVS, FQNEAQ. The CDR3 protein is CASSQRAAGDGELFF. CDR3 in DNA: TGTGCCAGCAGCCAACGGGCAGCCGGGGACGGGGAGCTGTTTTTT.

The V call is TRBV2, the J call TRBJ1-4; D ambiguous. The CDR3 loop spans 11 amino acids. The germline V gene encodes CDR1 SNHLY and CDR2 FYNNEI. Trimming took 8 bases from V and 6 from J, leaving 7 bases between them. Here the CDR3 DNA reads TGTGCCAGCTCCTGGGATGAAAAACTGTTTTTT. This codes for CASSWDEKLFF.